This TCR beta chain was captured in a study of T-cell reconstitution after alpha-beta-depleted transplantation in children. Study results and limitations: Some patients' high day-60 TCRbeta diversity was traced to surviving recipient T cells and thymic progenitors. T cells produced anew were the main source of T-cell counts and diversity one year after transplant. Reportedly, alpha-beta T cells present about two months post-transplant originated from several hundred expanded clones of graft origin.

Unique molecular identifiers were incorporated during preparation of the TCRbeta library. MiXCR was run by TCRdb on the PCR reads, yielding one entry per CDR3 protein. The sample consists of some 840,000 distinct CDR3 sequences, roughly 15% of them appearing once. From germline, CDR1 is SGHRS and CDR2 YFSETQ. Trimming cost V 3 bases and J 1 base, with 15 bases left between them. The CDR3 spans 16 residues. Only a few counts were recorded for this clonotype. The antigen is not known. This TCR came from a male patient under 18 who had a stem cell transplant for acute lymphoblastic leukemia, so the T cells may come from the graft donor. This chain uses TRBV5-1 with TRBJ2-3, with TRBD2 as a possible D gene (6 bases). The specimen was PBMCs, mostly from graft donor cells, collected 360 days after TCRalphabeta/CD19-depleted stem cell transplant. CDR3 in amino acids: CASSSPRASGTDTQYF. The CDR3 nucleotides read TGCGCCAGCAGCTCCCCACGGGCTAGCGGCACAGATACGCAGTATTTT.